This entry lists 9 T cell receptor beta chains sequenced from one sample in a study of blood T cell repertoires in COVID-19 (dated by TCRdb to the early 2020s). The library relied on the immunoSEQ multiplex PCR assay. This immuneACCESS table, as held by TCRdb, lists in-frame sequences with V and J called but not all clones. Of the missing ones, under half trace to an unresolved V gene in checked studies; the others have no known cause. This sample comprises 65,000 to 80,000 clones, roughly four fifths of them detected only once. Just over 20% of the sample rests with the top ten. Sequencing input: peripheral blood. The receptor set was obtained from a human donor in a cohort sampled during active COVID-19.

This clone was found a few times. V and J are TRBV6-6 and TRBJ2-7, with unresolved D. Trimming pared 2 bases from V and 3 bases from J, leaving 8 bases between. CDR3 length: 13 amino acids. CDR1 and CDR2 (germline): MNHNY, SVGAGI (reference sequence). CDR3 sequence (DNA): TGTGCCAGCAGTTACGAGGTGGGCTACGAGCAGTACTTC. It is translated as CASSYEVGYEQYF.

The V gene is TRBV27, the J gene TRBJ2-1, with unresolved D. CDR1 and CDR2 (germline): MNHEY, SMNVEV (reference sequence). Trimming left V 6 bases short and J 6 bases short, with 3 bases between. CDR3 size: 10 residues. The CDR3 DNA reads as TGTGCCAGCAGCTTCAATGAGCAGTTCTTC. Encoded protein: CASSFNEQFF.

Here the CDR3 DNA reads TGTGCCAGCAGCCAACCCCGGACAGGGGCATCCTACAATGAGCAGTTCTTC. Protein product: CASSQPRTGASYNEQFF. J is TRBJ2-1 and V is TRBV3-1 (or the pseudogene TRBV3-2), with 9 bases lining up with TRBD1. Germline lookup yields CDR1 LGHDT and CDR2 YNNKEL (reference sequence). V lost 2 bases, J lost 1 base, and 6 bases stayed unmatched. This CDR3 has 17 amino acids.

The DNA of the CDR3 is TGTGCCAGCAGTTATCAGGGGAGTCAGCAGTACTTC. Translating gives CASSYQGSQQYF. V and J are TRBV5-4 and TRBJ2-7, with D possibly matching TRBD1 (6 bases). V gave up 5 bases and J gave up 8 bases, with 14 bases separating them. CDR3 length equals 12 residues. Germline V CDR1 and CDR2: SGHNT, YYREEE (reference sequence).

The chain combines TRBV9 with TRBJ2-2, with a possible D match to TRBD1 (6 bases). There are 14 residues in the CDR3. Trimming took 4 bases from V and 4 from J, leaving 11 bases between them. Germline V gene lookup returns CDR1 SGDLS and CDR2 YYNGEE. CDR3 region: CASSYYRATGELFF. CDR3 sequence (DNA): TGTGCCAGCAGCTATTACAGGGCCACCGGGGAGCTGTTTTTT.

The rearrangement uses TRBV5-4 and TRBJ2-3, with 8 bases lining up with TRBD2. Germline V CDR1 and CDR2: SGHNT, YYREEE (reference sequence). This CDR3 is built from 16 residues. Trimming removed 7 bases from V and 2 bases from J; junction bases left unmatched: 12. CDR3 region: CASAHGGGPPTDTQYF. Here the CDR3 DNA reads TGTGCCAGCGCTCACGGGGGGGGCCCTCCCACAGATACGCAGTATTTT.

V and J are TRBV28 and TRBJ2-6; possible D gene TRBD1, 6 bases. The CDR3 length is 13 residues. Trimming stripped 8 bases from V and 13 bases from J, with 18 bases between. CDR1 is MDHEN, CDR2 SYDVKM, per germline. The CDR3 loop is CASRGQPYPVLTF. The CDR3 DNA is TGTGCCAGCCGCGGACAGCCCTACCCTGTCCTGACTTTC. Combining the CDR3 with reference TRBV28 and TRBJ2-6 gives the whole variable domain DVKVTQSSRYLVKRTGEKVFLECVQDMDHENMFWYRQDPGLGLRLIYFSYDVKMKEKGDIPEGYSVSREKKERFSLILESASTNQTSMYLCASRGQPYPVLTFGAGSRLTVL.

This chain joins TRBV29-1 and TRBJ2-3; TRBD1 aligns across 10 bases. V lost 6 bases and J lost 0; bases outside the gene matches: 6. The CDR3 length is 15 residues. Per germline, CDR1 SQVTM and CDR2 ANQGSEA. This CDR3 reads CSVGPGQGSTDTQYF. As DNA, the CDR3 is TGCAGCGTCGGCCCGGGACAGGGGAGCACAGATACGCAGTATTTT.

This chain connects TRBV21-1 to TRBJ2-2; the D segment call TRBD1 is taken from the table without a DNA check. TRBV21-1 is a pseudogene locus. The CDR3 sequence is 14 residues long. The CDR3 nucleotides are TGTGCCAGACATTACGGGACAGGGCCCGGGGAGCTGTTTTTT. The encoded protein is CARHYGTGPGELFF.